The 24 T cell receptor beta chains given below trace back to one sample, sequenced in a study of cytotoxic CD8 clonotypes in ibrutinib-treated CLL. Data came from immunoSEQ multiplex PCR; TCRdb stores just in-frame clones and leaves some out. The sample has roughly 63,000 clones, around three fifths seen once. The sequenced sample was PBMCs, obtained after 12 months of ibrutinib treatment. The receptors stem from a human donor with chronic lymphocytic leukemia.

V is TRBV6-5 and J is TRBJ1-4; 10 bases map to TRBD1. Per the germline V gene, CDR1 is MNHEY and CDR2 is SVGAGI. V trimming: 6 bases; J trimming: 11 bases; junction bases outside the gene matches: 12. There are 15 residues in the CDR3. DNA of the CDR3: TGTGCCAGCAGCCGACCGGGACAGGGGAAGGAGAAACTGTTTTTT. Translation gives CASSRPGQGKEKLFF.

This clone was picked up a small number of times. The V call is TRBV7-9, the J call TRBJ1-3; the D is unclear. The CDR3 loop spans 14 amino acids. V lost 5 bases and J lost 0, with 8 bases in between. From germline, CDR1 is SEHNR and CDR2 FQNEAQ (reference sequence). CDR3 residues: CASSLPISGNTIYF. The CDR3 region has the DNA TGTGCCAGCAGCCTCCCGATCTCTGGAAACACCATATATTTT.

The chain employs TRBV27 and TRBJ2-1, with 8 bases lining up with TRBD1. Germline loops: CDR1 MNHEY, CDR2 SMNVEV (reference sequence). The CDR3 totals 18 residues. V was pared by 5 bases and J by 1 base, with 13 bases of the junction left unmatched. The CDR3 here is CASSPRDRTDQSYNEQFF. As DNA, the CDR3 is TGTGCCAGCAGTCCGCGGGACAGGACTGATCAGTCCTACAATGAGCAGTTCTTC.

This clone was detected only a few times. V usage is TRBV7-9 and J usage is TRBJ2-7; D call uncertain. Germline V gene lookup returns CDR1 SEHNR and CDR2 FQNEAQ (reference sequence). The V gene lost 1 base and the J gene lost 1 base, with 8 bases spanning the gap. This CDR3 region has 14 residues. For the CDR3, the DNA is TGTGCCAGCAGCTTAGGGGCAGTTTCCTACGAGCAGTACTTC. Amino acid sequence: CASSLGAVSYEQYF.

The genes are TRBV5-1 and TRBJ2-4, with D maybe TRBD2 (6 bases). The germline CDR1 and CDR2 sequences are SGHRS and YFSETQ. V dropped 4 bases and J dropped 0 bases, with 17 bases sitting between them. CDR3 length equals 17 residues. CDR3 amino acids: CASSTGTQRLAKNIQYF. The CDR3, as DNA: TGCGCCAGCAGCACCGGGACTCAAAGGTTAGCCAAAAACATTCAGTACTTC.

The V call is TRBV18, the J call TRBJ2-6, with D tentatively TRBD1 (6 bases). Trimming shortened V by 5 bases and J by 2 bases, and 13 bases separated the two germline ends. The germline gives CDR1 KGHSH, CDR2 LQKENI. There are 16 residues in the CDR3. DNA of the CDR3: TGTGCCAGCTCAAGAAACAGGGTCCCTGGGGCCAACGTCCTGACTTTC. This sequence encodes CASSRNRVPGANVLTF.

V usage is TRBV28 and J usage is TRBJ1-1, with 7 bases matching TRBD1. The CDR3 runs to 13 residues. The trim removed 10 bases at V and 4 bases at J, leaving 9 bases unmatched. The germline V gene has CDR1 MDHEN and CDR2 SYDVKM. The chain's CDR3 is CATDSGGGTEAFF. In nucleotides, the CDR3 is TGTGCCACCGATTCAGGGGGAGGCACTGAAGCTTTCTTT.

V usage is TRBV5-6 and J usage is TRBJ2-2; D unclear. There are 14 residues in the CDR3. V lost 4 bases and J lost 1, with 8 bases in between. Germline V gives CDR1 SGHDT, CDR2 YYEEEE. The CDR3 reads CASSLTENTGELFF. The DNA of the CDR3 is TGTGCCAGCAGCCTTACAGAGAACACCGGGGAGCTGTTTTTT.

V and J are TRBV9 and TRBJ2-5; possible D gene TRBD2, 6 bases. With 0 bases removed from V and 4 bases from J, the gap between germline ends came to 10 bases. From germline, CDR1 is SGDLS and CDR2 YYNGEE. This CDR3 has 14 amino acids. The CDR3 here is CASSVGTGVETQYF. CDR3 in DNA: TGTGCCAGCAGCGTAGGGACGGGAGTAGAGACCCAGTACTTC.

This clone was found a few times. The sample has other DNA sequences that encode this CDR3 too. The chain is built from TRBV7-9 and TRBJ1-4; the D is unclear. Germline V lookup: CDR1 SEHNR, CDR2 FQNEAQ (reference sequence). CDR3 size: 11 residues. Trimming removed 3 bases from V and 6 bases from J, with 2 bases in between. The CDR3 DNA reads TGTGCCAGCAGCTTGGATGAAAAACTGTTTTTT. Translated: CASSLDEKLFF.

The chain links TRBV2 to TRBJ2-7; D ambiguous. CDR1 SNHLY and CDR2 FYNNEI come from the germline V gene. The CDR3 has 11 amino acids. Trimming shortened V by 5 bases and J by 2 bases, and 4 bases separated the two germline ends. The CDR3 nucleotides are TGTGCCAGCAGTATTACCTACGAGCAGTACGTC. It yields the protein CASSITYEQYV.

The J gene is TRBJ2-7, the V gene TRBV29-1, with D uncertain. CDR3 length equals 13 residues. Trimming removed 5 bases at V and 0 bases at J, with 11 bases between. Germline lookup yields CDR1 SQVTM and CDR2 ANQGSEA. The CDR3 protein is CSVRVGFSYEQYF. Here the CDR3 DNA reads TGCAGCGTTAGGGTCGGGTTCTCCTACGAGCAGTACTTC.

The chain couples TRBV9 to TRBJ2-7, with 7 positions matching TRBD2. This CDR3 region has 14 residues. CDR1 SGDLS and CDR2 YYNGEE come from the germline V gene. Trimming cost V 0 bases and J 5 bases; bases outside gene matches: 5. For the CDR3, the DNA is TGTGCCAGCAGCGTAGCGCGGGAGTCCCACGAGCAGTACTTC. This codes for CASSVARESHEQYF.

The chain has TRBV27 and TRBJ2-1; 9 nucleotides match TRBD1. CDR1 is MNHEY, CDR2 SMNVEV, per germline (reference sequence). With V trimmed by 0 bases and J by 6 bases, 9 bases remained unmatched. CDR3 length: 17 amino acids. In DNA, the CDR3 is TGTGCCAGCAGTTTATCGCATACCGGGACAGGGCTCAATGAGCAGTTCTTC. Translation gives CASSLSHTGTGLNEQFF.

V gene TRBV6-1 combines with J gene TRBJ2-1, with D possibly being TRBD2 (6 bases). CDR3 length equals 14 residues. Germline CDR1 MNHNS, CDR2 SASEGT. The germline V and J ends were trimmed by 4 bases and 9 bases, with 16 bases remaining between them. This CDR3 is CASSAQTSRGEQFF. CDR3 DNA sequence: TGTGCCAGCAGTGCCCAGACTAGTAGGGGTGAGCAGTTCTTC.

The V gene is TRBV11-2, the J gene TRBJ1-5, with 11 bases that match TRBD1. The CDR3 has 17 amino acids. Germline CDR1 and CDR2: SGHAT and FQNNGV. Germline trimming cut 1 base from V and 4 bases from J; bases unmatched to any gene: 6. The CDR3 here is CASSLGTGTGGNQPQHF. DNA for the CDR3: TGTGCCAGCAGCTTAGGGACGGGGACAGGGGGGAATCAGCCCCAGCATTTT.

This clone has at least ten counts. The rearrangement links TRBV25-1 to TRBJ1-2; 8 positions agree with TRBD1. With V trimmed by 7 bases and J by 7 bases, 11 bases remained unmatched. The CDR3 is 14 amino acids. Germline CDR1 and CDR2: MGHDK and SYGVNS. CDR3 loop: CASTRTGTLRGYTF. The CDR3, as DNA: TGTGCCAGCACCCGGACAGGGACATTGCGTGGCTACACCTTC.

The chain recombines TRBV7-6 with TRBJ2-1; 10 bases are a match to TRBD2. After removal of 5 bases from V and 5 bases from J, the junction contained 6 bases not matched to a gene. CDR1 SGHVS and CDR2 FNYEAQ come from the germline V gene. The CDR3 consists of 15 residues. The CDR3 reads CASSGTSGNNNEQFF. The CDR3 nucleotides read TGTGCCAGCAGCGGTACTAGCGGGAACAACAATGAGCAGTTCTTC.

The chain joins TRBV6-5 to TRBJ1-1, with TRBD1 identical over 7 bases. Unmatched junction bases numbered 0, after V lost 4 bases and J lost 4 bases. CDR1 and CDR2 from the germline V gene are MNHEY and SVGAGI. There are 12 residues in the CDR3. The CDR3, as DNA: TGTGCCAGCAGTTCAGGGGGCACTGAAGCTTTCTTT. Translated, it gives CASSSGGTEAFF.

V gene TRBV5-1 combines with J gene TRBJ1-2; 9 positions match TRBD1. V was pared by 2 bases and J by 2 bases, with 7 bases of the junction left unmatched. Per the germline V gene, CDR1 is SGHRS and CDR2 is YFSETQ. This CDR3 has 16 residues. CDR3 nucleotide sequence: TGCGCCAGCAGCTTAACTACAGGGGGCAGGAACTATGGCTACACCTTC. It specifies CASSLTTGGRNYGYTF.

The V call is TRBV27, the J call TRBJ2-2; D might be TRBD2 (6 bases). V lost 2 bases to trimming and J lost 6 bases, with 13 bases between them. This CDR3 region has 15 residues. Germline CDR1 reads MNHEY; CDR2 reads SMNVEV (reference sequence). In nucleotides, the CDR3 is TGTGCCAGCAGTTTAGACTGGGGACTTGCCGGGGAGCTGTTTTTT. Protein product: CASSLDWGLAGELFF.

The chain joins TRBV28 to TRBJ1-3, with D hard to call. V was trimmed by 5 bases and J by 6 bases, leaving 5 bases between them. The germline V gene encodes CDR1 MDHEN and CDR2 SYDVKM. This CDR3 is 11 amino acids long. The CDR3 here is CASSHANTIYF. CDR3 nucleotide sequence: TGTGCCAGCAGTCACGCAAACACCATATATTTT.

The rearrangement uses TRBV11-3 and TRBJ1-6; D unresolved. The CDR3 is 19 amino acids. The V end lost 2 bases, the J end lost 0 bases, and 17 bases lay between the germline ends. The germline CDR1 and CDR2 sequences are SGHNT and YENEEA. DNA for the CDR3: TGTGCCAGCAGCTTACGGCACTCCCGTCCGAGCTCCTATAATTCACCCCTCCACTTT. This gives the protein CASSLRHSRPSSYNSPLHF.

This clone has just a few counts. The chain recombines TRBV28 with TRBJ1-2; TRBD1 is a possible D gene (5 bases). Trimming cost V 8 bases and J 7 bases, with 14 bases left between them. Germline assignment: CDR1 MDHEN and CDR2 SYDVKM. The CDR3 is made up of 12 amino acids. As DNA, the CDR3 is TGTGCCAGCGCTGGAGGGGCGGGTGGCTACACCTTC. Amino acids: CASAGGAGGYTF.